This T cell receptor (beta chain) was documented in a study of control samples from healthy donors and cancer patients (TCRdb year 2020). The library was generated by the immunoSEQ multiplex PCR assay. In TCRdb, the immuneACCESS table is reduced to in-frame sequences with V and J assigned. These tables do not hold every clone; where another copy was compared, an unresolved V gene accounts for under half, and the others remain unexplained. Here the sample has 150,000 to 200,000 clones; 75% to 95% occur a single time. Around 1.5% of the sample is held by the ten biggest clonotypes. This clone was detected only once. Its recognized antigen is unknown. Per-nucleotide qualities are absent, and no much larger clonotype sits a single base away. The CDR3 spans 13 residues, from the cysteine through the phenylalanine. Only the CDR3 DNA is retained, 39 bases long and in frame from the first base. The germline V gene provides CDR1 MDHEN and CDR2 SYDVKM. V has 5 bases trimmed and J has 4 bases trimmed; junction bases matching no gene number 3.

The chain couples TRBV28 to TRBJ1-2, with 8 bases in between that match TRBD1. Input material: blood. This receptor was identified in a woman younger than 45 in good health. The encoded CDR3 is CASSTGQGYGYTF. The nucleotide sequence reads TGTGCCAGCAGTACCGGACAGGGCTATGGCTACACCTTC.